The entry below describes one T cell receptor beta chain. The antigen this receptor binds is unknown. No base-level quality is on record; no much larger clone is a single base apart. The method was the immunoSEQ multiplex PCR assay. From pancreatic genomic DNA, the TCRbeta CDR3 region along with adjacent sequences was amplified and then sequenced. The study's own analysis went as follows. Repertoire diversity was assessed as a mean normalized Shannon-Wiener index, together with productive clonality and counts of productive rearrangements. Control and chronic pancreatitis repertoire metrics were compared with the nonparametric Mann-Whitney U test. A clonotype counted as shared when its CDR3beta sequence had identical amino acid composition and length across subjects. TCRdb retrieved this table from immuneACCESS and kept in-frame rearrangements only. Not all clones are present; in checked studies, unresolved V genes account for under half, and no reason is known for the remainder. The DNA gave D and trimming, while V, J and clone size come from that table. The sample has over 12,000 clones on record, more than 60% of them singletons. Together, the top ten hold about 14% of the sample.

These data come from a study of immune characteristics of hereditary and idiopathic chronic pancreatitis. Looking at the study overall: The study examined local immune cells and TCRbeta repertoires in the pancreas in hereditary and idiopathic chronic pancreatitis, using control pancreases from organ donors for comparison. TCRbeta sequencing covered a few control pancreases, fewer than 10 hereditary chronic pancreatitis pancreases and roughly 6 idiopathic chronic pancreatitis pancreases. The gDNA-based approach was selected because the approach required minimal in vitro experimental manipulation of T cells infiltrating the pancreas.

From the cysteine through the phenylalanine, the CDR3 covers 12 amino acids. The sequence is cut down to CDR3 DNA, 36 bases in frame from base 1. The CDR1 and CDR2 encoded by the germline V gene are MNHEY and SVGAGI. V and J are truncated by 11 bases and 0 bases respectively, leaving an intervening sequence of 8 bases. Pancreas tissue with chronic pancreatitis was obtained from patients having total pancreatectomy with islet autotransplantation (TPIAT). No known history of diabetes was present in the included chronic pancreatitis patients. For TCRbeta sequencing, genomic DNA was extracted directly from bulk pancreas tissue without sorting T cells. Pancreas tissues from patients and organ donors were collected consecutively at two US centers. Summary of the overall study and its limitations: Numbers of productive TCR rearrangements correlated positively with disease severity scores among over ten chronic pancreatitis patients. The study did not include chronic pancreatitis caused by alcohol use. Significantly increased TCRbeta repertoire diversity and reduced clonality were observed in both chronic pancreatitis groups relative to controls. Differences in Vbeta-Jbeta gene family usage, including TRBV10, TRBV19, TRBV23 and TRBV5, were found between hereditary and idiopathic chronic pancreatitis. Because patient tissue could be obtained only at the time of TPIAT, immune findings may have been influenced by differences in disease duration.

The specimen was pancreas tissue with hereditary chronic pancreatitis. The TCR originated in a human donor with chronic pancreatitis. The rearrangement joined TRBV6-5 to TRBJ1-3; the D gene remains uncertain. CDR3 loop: CASQSSGNTIYF. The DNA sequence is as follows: TGTGCCTCCCAGAGCTCTGGAAACACCATATATTTT.